The TCR beta chain under discussion was sequenced for a study of blood T cell repertoires in COVID-19 (dated by TCRdb to the early 2020s). General notes on the study: Collaborator samples came from the United States, Italy and Spain and covered acute and convalescent phases of COVID-19. The sample metadata nearly always contained a de-identified subject ID, COVID-19 status, age in years and sex. The samples were drawn from two sources: the first 160 participants of the ongoing ImmuneRACE study, and 1,000 to 1,500 subjects contributed by 6 global collaborators. Subjects who had been exposed to COVID-19, were actively infected with it, or had recovered from it provided the deeply sampled blood TCRbeta repertoires that made up the dataset. HLA class I and class II types, where available, came from metadata supplied by the sample provider rather than from assay-based typing. The material from the prospective study consisted of cDNA or gDNA derived from T cells, B-cell-depleted T cells, or PBMCs. The repertoires were released in a freely available public database meant as a resource for research on the immune response to SARS-CoV-2.

Note on this clone: What antigen it recognizes has not been identified. No qualities accompany the bases; no much larger clone lies one base away.

The immunoSEQ Assay, a bias-controlled multiplex PCR, was used to amplify TCRbeta CDR3 regions from genomic DNA. From the authors' description of their analysis: The number of nucleated cells in each sample was estimated by amplification of reference gene primers within the assay. To quantify the absolute abundance of each unique TCRbeta CDR3 rearrangement, sequence reads were collapsed and filtered. For each sample, productive Simpson clonality was calculated as the square root of Simpson's diversity index over productive rearrangements. This immuneACCESS table, as held by TCRdb, lists in-frame sequences with V and J called but not all clones. Of the missing ones, under half trace to an unresolved V gene in checked studies; the others have no known cause. That table supplies the V and J calls and clone size; D and trimming were determined from the DNA. Counted in this sample were around 200,000 clones; about four fifths of them appeared once. Of the sample, less than 3.5% falls within the top ten clones.

The CDR3 has 19 amino acids, counting the end cysteine and phenylalanine. Only the CDR3 DNA stays, 57 bases, in frame from base 1. Relative to germline, V is missing 3 bases and J is missing 5 bases, with 18 bases of the junction outside any gene match. The CDR1 and CDR2 encoded by the germline V gene are KGHDR and SFDVKD. Each collaborating institution followed its own protocols to collect whole blood in K2EDTA tubes. For TCRbeta analysis, collaborators shipped samples in one of three forms: frozen whole blood, isolated PBMCs, or DNA extracted from either of those sample types. General conclusions and limits of the study: How much clinical and demographic metadata was included differed by source and by participant, and the metadata was provided uncurated.

What was sequenced was peripheral blood. The receptor was isolated from a man aged 50-59 years with active or convalescent COVID-19. Recombination linked TRBV24-1 to TRBJ2-5, and 9 junctional nucleotides match TRBD2. The CDR3 has the sequence CATSDPGWVAGEVRETQYF. Here is the DNA: TGTGCCACCAGTGATCCCGGATGGGTAGCGGGAGAAGTAAGGGAGACCCAGTACTTC.